This T cell receptor beta chain was captured in a study of Graves' ophthalmopathy and Graves' hyperthyroidism. V dropped 8 bases and J dropped 3; count of bases not matched to a gene: 6. The length of the CDR3 is 13 residues. Per the germline V gene, CDR1 is MGHDK and CDR2 is SYGVNS. TCR beta CDR3 amplification used RNA transcripts. An initial RT-PCR round employing HTBI primers preceded a second-round multiplex PCR. TCRdb used MiXCR to reprocess the multiplex PCR reads, holding one entry per CDR3 protein. The sample has about 220,000 distinct CDR3 sequences; approximately 21% are singletons. This clonotype was seen at least ten times.

The source of this sequence is a woman aged 45-60 years with Graves' ophthalmopathy. Sequences were obtained from peripheral blood. The chain uses TRBV25-1 and TRBJ2-7, with 8 bases fitting TRBD1. CDR3 protein: CASVDRGNYEQYF. The DNA for the CDR3 is TGTGCCAGCGTAGACAGGGGAAACTACGAGCAGTACTTC.